This entry describes one T cell receptor (beta chain). The CDR3 contains 17 residues. The germline CDR1 and CDR2 sequences are DFQATT and SNEGSKA (reference sequence). The junction had 16 bases not matched to a gene; V was cut back by 3 bases and J by 8 bases. The sample belongs to a study of blood T cell repertoires in COVID-19. Study in general: The analysed material was cDNA or gDNA that came from T cells, B-cell-depleted T cells, or PBMCs.

Per the study methods: The assay estimated nucleated cells by amplifying reference gene primers. TCRdb's table, derived via immunoSEQ multiplex PCR, lists solely in-frame clones and lacks some. V and J calls and clone size are as listed in that table; D and trimming were resolved from the DNA. Of about 74,000 clones in the sample, approximately 89% were seen once. Source material: peripheral blood. This receptor was obtained from a woman aged 80 or over with acute or convalescent COVID-19. The chain couples TRBV20-1 to TRBJ2-3, with 11 bases that match TRBD2. The CDR3 coding sequence is TGCAGTGCTAGTCCCACGGGAATAGCGGGAGGGCCTGGTACGCAGTATTTT. It specifies CSASPTGIAGGPGTQYF.